The rows below give T cell receptor beta chains drawn from one sample of a study of Graves' ophthalmopathy and Graves' hyperthyroidism. TCRdb re-called the multiplex PCR reads through MiXCR, storing one row per CDR3 protein. The sample has about 740,000 distinct CDR3 sequences; 40% are singletons. The sample consisted of peripheral blood. Receptors originate from an adult man with Graves' ophthalmopathy. CDR3s include the opening cysteine and the closing phenylalanine or tryptophan. The order of the fields is J gene, CDR3 length, clone size, V gene, D gene, CDR3 protein, CDR3 DNA. D genes are given only for firm matches. Clone size appears in some rows only: once, few, many, or a class for an expanded clone.

TRBJ2-7,13,NA,TRBV11-2,NA,CASSLGFSDEQYF,TGTGCCAGCAGCTTAGGTTTTAGTGACGAGCAGTACTTC
TRBJ2-7,16,many,TRBV15,NA,CATSREFGWPVDEQYF,TGTGCCACCAGCAGAGAATTCGGATGGCCGGTGGATGAGCAGTACTTC
TRBJ2-2,14,many,TRBV2,NA,CASSDLGLGGELFF,TGTGCCAGCAGTGACCTGGGGCTGGGCGGGGAGCTGTTTTTT
TRBJ1-1,16,NA,TRBV9,NA,CASSVAVKGVNTEAFF,TGTGCCAGCAGCGTAGCTGTTAAAGGGGTGAACACTGAAGCTTTCTTT
TRBJ2-7,14,NA,TRBV2,TRBD2,CASSPPGLAYEQYF,TGTGCCAGCTCACCTCCGGGACTAGCCTACGAGCAGTACTTC
TRBJ2-2,15,NA,TRBV7-9,NA,CASSFYGADTGELFF,TGTGCCAGCAGTTTTTACGGGGCGGACACCGGGGAGCTGTTTTTT
TRBJ1-1,12,NA,TRBV9,NA,CASSTGKAEAFF,TGTGCCAGCAGTACAGGGAAGGCTGAAGCTTTCTTT
TRBJ1-1,14,many,TRBV10-3,TRBD1,CATIRDRGATEAFF,TGTGCCACCATTCGGGACAGGGGTGCCACTGAAGCTTTCTTT
TRBJ1-2,14,many,TRBV15,NA,CATSREVGAGGYTF,TGTGCCACCAGCAGAGAGGTTGGCGCGGGTGGCTACACCTTC
TRBJ1-3,14,NA,TRBV3-1,NA,CASSQEGDGNTIYF,TGTGCCAGCAGCCAAGAGGGCGACGGGAACACCATATATTTT
TRBJ1-3,15,few,TRBV9,NA,CASSATSQGGNTIYF,TGTGCCAGCAGCGCGACTTCCCAGGGAGGAAACACCATATATTTT